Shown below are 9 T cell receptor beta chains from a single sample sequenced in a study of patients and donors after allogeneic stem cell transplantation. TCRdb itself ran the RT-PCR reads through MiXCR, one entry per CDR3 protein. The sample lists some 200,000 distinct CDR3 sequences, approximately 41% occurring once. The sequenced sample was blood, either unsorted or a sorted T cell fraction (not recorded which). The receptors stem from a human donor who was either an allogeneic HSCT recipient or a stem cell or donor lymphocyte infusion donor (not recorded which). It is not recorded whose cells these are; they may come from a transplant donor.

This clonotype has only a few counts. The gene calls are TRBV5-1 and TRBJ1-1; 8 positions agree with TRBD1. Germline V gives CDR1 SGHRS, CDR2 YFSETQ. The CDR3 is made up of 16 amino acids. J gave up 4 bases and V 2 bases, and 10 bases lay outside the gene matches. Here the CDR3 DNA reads TGCGCCAGCAGCTTACGAAACCGGACAGGGACCACTGAAGCTTTCTTT. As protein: CASSLRNRTGTTEAFF.

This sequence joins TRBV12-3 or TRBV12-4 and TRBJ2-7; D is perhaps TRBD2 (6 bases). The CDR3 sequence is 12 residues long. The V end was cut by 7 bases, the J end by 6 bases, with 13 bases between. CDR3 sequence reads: CASTRTSTEQYF. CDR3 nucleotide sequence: TGTGCCAGCACCCGAACTAGCACCGAGCAGTACTTC.

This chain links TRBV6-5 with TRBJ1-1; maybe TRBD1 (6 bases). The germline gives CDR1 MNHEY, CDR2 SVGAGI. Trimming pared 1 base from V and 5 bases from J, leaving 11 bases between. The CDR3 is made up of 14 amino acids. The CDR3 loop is CASSYFTGHTEAFF. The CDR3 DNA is TGTGCCAGCAGTTACTTTACAGGGCATACTGAAGCTTTCTTT.

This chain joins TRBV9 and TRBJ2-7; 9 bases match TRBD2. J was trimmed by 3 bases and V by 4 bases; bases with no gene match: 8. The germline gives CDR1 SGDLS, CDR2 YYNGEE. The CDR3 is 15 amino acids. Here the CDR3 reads CASSFGASGIYEQYF. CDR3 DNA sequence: TGTGCCAGCAGCTTTGGGGCTAGCGGGATCTACGAGCAGTACTTC.

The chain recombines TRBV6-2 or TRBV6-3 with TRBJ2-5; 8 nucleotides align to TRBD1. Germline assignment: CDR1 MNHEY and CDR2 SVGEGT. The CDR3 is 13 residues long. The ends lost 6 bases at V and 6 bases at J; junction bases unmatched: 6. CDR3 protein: CASSEQGGKTQYF. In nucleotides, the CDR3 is TGTGCCAGCAGCGAACAGGGGGGAAAGACCCAGTACTTC.

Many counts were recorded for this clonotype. The CDR3 loop is CASSPPPGYTF. CDR3 coding DNA: TGTGCCAGCAGTCCTCCACCTGGCTACACCTTC. The chain couples TRBV6-2 or TRBV6-3 to TRBJ1-2; no clear D. CDR1 is MNHEY and CDR2 is SVGEGT in the germline V gene. CDR3 length: 11 amino acids. V shed 5 bases and J shed 7 bases, with 8 bases lying between them.

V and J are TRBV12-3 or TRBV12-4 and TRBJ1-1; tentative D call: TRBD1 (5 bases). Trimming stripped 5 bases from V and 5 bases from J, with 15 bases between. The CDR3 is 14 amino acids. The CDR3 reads CASSPGTLGTEAFF. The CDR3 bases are TGTGCCAGCAGTCCCGGGACGTTGGGGACTGAAGCTTTCTTT.

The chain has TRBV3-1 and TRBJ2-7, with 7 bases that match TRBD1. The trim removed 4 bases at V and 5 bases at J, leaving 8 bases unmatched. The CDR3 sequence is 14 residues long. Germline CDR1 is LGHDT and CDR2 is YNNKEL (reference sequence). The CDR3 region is CASSRTGGENEQYF. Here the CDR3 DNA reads TGTGCCAGCAGCCGGACAGGAGGTGAAAACGAGCAGTACTTC.

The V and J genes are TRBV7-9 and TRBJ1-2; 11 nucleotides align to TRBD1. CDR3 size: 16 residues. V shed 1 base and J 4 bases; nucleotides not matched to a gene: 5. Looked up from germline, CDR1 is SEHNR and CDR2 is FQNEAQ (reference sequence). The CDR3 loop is CASSLGSGTGGYGYTF. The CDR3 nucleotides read TGTGCCAGCAGCTTAGGCTCCGGGACAGGGGGCTATGGCTACACCTTC.